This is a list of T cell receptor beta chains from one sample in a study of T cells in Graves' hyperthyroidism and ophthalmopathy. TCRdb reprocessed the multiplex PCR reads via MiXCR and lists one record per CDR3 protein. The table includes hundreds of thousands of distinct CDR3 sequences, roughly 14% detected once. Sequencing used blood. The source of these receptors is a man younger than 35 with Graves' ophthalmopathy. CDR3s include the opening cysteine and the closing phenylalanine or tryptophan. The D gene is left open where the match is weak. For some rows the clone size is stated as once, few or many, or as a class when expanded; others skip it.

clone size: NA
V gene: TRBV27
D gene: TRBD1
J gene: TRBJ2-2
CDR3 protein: CASTLGQGDTGELFF
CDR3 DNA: TGTGCCAGCACTTTGGGACAGGGGGACACCGGGGAGCTGTTTTTT

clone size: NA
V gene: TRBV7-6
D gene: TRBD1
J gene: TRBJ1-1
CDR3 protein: CASSLASMTGSEAFF
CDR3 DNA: TGTGCCAGCAGCTTAGCCTCGATGACAGGGTCTGAAGCTTTCTTT

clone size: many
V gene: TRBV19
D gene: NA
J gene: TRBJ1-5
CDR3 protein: CASTWTVLNQPQHF
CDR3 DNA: TGTGCCAGTACCTGGACAGTCCTCAATCAGCCCCAGCATTTT

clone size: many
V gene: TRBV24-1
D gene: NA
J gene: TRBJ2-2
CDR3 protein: CATSVNTGELFF
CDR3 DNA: TGTGCCACCAGTGTTAACACCGGGGAGCTGTTTTTT

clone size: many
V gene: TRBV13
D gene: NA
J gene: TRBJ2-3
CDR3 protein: CASSLVVGATGTQYF
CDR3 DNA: TGTGCCAGCAGCTTAGTAGTGGGGGCCACTGGTACGCAGTATTTT

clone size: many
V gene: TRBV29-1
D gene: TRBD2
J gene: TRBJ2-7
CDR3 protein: CSAFLEGGRTYEQYF
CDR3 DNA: TGCAGCGCCTTTCTCGAGGGCGGGAGGACCTACGAGCAGTACTTC

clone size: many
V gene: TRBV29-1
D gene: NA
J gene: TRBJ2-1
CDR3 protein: CSVEMGHPYEQFF
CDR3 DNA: TGCAGCGTTGAAATGGGACATCCCTATGAGCAGTTCTTC

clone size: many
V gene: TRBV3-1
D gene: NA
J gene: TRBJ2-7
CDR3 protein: CASSQELKQSYEQYF
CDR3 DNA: TGTGCCAGCAGCCAAGAACTAAAACAGTCCTACGAGCAGTACTTC

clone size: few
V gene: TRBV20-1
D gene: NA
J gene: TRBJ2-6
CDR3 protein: CSARKGVGGTVFAGANVLTF
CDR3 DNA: TGCAGTGCTAGGAAGGGGGTGGGGGGGACAGTCTTCGCTGGGGCCAACGTCCTGACTTTC

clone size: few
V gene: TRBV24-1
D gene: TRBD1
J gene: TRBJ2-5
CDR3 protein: CATSENRGNQETQYF
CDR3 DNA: TGTGCCACCAGTGAAAACAGGGGAAACCAAGAGACCCAGTACTTC

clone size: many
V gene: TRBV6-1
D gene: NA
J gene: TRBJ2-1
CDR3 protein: CASTYYNEQFF
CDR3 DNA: TGTGCCAGCACTTATTACAATGAGCAGTTCTTC

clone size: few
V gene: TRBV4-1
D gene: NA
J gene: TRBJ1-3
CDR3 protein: CASSQETGALNTIYF
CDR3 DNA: TGCGCCAGCAGCCAAGAGACGGGGGCCCTGAACACCATATATTTT

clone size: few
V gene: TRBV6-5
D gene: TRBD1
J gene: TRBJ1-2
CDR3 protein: CASSYGGTGNYGYTF
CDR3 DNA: TGTGCCAGCAGTTACGGTGGGACAGGGAACTATGGCTACACCTTC

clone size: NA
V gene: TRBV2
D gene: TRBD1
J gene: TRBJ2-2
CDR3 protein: CASSVLGTGGLSGELFF
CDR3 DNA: TGTGCCAGCAGTGTGCTCGGGACAGGGGGCTTAAGCGGGGAGCTGTTTTTT